A selection of T cell receptor beta chains follows, all from one sample in a study of blood T cell repertoires in COVID-19. Using immunoSEQ multiplex PCR, the repertoire was profiled, and TCRdb retains in-frame clones only, with some absent. The sample has over 200,000 clones; approximately 89% are singletons. Sequencing used peripheral blood. These receptors all come from a middle-aged man who had recovered from COVID-19. The CDR3 runs from the conserved cysteine through the conserved F or W. A D gene is named only where the DNA matches it firmly. Not every row has a clone size; where given, it reads once, few, many or a size class.

.	TRBJ2-7	TRBV30	.	TGTGCCTGGAGCCGAGAGGGCTCCGAGCAGTACTTC	CAWSREGSEQYF
.	TRBJ1-1	TRBV2	.	TGTGCCAGCAGCCCGGCCCCGCACAGTCCCACTGAAGCTTTCTTT	CASSPAPHSPTEAFF
.	TRBJ2-3	TRBV19	TRBD2	TGTGCCAGTAGCGGGGGGTTGACCACAGATACGCAGTATTTT	CASSGGLTTDTQYF
.	TRBJ2-7	TRBV6-2/TRBV6-3	.	TGTGCCAGCAGTACCCTGAATTCTAGGGGAGAGCAGTACTTC	CASSTLNSRGEQYF
few	TRBJ2-7	TRBV27	.	TGTGCCAGCAGTTTAGGGCTAGCTATTAGGATCCACGAGCAGTACTTC	CASSLGLAIRIHEQYF
.	TRBJ2-3	TRBV4-2	TRBD2	TGTGCCAGCAGATTCATAGCGGGCGCCACAGATACGCAGTATTTT	CASRFIAGATDTQYF
.	TRBJ2-2	TRBV6-5	TRBD2	TGTGCCAGCAGTTATCTAGCGGGTAGAGCCGGGGAGCTGTTTTTT	CASSYLAGRAGELFF
few	TRBJ2-5	TRBV5-1	TRBD2	TGCGCCAGCAAATATGGGACTAGCGATAAAGAGACCCAGTACTTC	CASKYGTSDKETQYF
.	TRBJ1-4	TRBV11-2	.	TGTGCCAGCAGCTCAACGAGGGACATCTTAAGACTGTTTTTT	CASSSTRDILRLFF
.	TRBJ1-5	TRBV2	.	TGTGCCAGCAGTGCTAACAGTGCCAATCAGCCCCAGCATTTT	CASSANSANQPQHF
.	TRBJ2-3	TRBV5-6	TRBD2	TGTGCCAGCAGCTTGGAGTTGGGGGGGAGCACAGATACGCAGTATTTT	CASSLELGGSTDTQYF
.	TRBJ1-2	TRBV7-2	.	TGTGCCAGCAGCTTACGGGTCCAATATGGCTACACCTTC	CASSLRVQYGYTF
.	TRBJ2-2	TRBV12-5	TRBD1	TGTGCTAGTGGACCGATCGACAGGGGGTCCGACACCGGGGAGCTGTTTTTT	CASGPIDRGSDTGELFF
.	TRBJ2-3	TRBV11-2	.	TGTGCCAGCAGCCCCGCGGGCACTAGCACAGATACGCAGTATTTT	CASSPAGTSTDTQYF
.	TRBJ2-1	TRBV10-3	TRBD2	TGTGCCATCCGACTAGCGGATCGCAATGAGCAGTTCTTC	CAIRLADRNEQFF
.	TRBJ1-1	TRBV2	.	TGTGCCAGCAGTGTAGGGGCCACCGCCCACACTGAAGCTTTCTTT	CASSVGATAHTEAFF
.	TRBJ2-1	TRBV27	TRBD2	TGTGCCAGCAGTTTATCCATGACTAGCGGGAGGGCCCGGGAGCAGTTCTTC	CASSLSMTSGRAREQFF
.	TRBJ2-1	TRBV9	.	TGTGCCAGCAGCGTAGCCCCAGTCATCGGAGGACGCAATGAGCAGTTCTTC	CASSVAPVIGGRNEQFF
.	TRBJ1-1	TRBV9	.	TGTGCCAGCAGCTCACGGCCGGGGGAAGCTTTCTTT	CASSSRPGEAFF
.	TRBJ2-5	TRBV12-1	.	TGTGCCAGCAGCTTCGGACTAGCGGGGAATCCTAGACAAGAGACCCAGTACTTC	CASSFGLAGNPRQETQYF
.	TRBJ2-7	TRBV6-5	TRBD2	TGTGCCAGCAGACCCGGACTAGCGGGGTTCTACGAGCAGTACTTC	CASRPGLAGFYEQYF
.	TRBJ2-1	TRBV6-5	.	TGTGCCAGCAGTTACAGCGAGTTGAGCTCCTACAATGAGCAGTTCTTC	CASSYSELSSYNEQFF
.	TRBJ1-1	TRBV5-1	.	TGCGCCAGCAGCCCTTCTGTCTCTCCGAGCGCTGAAGCTTTCTTT	CASSPSVSPSAEAFF
.	TRBJ2-1	TRBV2	TRBD2	TGTGCCAGCAGTGCGACTAGCGGGGGATACAATGAGCAGTTCTTC	CASSATSGGYNEQFF
.	TRBJ1-2	TRBV3-1/TRBV3-2	.	TGTGCCAGCAGCCGGGGGGGTAACCTTGGCTACACCTTC	CASSRGGNLGYTF
.	TRBJ1-6	TRBV25-1	.	TGTGCCAGCGGAGCTGACCCGGGACCGCCGGGGGGGGCACCCCTCCACTTT	CASGADPGPPGGAPLHF
.	TRBJ2-1	TRBV3-1/TRBV3-2	TRBD2	TGTGCCAGCAGCCCGGGACTAGCGGGGGGAGGGAATGAGCAGTTCTTC	CASSPGLAGGGNEQFF
.	TRBJ1-1	TRBV3-1/TRBV3-2	.	TGTGCCAGCAGCCCTGGGAACCGGGAGCTAAACACTGAAGCTTTCTTT	CASSPGNRELNTEAFF
.	TRBJ2-7	TRBV14	TRBD1	TGTGCCAGCAGCCCCCGACAGGGAAGGTACGAGCAGTACTTC	CASSPRQGRYEQYF
.	TRBJ2-1	TRBV2	TRBD2	TGTGCCAGCAATGGGCGGGGGGGCTCTAGCTCCTACAATGAGCAGTTCTTC	CASNGRGGSSSYNEQFF
.	TRBJ2-7	TRBV7-2	TRBD1	TGTGCCAGCAGCTTAGCGCCAGGGGGTATTTACGAGCAGTACTTC	CASSLAPGGIYEQYF
.	TRBJ2-7	TRBV6-2/TRBV6-3	.	TGTGCCAGCAGTTACTTCGTCCCAACTGGCCACGTCCGGGGAGTAGACGAGCAGTACTTC	CASSYFVPTGHVRGVDEQYF
once	TRBJ1-4	TRBV4-1	.	TGCGCCAGCAGCCGGGAGGCTGGGGGGGCCGGAGAAAAACTGTTTTTT	CASSREAGGAGEKLFF
.	TRBJ2-1	TRBV29-1	TRBD2	TGCAGCGTTGGCCTAGCGGGATTAACAAATGAGCAGTTCTTC	CSVGLAGLTNEQFF
once	TRBJ2-1	TRBV10-2	TRBD2	TGCGCCAGCAGTGAGTCGAGCGGGGGGGCTCACAATGAGCAGTTCTTC	CASSESSGGAHNEQFF
.	TRBJ2-6	TRBV5-1	.	TGCGCCAGCAGCTTGGACAGGGTAGGATCTGGGGCCAACGTCCTGACTTTC	CASSLDRVGSGANVLTF
.	TRBJ2-1	TRBV3-1/TRBV3-2	TRBD2	TGTGCCAGCAGCCAAGATATTGCGGGGGTAAAGTTCTTC	CASSQDIAGVKFF
.	TRBJ2-5	TRBV9	.	TGTGCCAGCAGCGTATTATACCAAGAGACCCAGTACTTC	CASSVLYQETQYF
.	TRBJ2-3	TRBV2	TRBD2	TGTGCCAGCTCCTATACCGGGACTAGCGTTTTTGGCACAGATACGCAGTATTTT	CASSYTGTSVFGTDTQYF
.	TRBJ2-6	TRBV27	TRBD2	TGTGCCAGCAGTTTAGCCGCGGGAGGTGCGAGGGGGGCCAACGTCCTGACTTTC	CASSLAAGGARGANVLTF
.	TRBJ2-5	TRBV6-5	TRBD2	TGTGCCAGCAGTTACCCAGGGAGGGGAACCCAGTACTTC	CASSYPGRGTQYF
.	TRBJ2-3	TRBV19	TRBD2	TGTGCCAGTAGTAACCTCTGGGCTAGCGGGAGCCCAGATACGCAGTATTTT	CASSNLWASGSPDTQYF
.	TRBJ1-3	TRBV29-1	.	TGCAGCGTTGAGGGCGCCTCCCACTCTGGAAACACCATATATTTT	CSVEGASHSGNTIYF
.	TRBJ2-5	TRBV2	TRBD2	TGTGCCAGCAATAGGCTAGCGGGGGCCCAAGAGACCCAGTACTTC	CASNRLAGAQETQYF
.	TRBJ2-7	TRBV5-6	.	TGTGCCAGCAGCTTAGTACAAGTTGGCTACGAGCAGTACTTC	CASSLVQVGYEQYF
.	TRBJ1-4	TRBV7-9	.	TGTGCCAGCAGCTTTGGAGGTGAAAAACTGTTTTTT	CASSFGGEKLFF
.	TRBJ1-2	TRBV6-2/TRBV6-3	.	TGTGCCAGCAGCCTACAGGACATCTATGGCTACACCTTC	CASSLQDIYGYTF
once	TRBJ2-5	TRBV6-6	.	TGTGCCAGCAGTCCCGCAGGGTCGGAGACCCAGTACTTC	CASSPAGSETQYF
.	TRBJ1-2	TRBV9	.	TGTGCCAGCAGCGTCCAATTCCAAACAGGGATACATGGCTACACCTTC	CASSVQFQTGIHGYTF
.	TRBJ2-3	TRBV9	TRBD2	TGTGCCAGCAGCGCGACGGGACTAGCGGCGGGGGATACGCAGTATTTT	CASSATGLAAGDTQYF